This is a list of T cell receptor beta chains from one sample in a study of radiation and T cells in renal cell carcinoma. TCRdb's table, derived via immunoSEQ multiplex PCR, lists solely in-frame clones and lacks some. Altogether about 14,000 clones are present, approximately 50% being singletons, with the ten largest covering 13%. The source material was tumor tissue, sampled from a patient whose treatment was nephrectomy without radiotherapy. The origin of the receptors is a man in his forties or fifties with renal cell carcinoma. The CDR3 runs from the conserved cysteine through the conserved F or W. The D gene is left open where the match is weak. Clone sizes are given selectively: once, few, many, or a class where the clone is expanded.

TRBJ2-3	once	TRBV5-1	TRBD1	CASSSDRVRGTTDTQYF	TGCGCCAGCAGCTCGGACAGGGTGAGAGGGACCACAGATACGCAGTATTTT
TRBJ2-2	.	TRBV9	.	CASSEAGPARELFF	TGTGCCAGCAGCGAAGCCGGCCCCGCCCGGGAGCTGTTTTTT
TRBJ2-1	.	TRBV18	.	CASSPGRTSDEQFF	TGTGCCAGCTCACCGGGTAGGACATCGGATGAGCAGTTCTTC
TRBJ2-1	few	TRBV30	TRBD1	CAWTPGTGSYNEQFF	TGTGCCTGGACCCCAGGGACAGGGTCGTACAATGAGCAGTTCTTC
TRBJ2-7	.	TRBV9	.	CASSVGGGSGVSYEQYF	TGTGCCAGCAGCGTAGGAGGAGGGTCGGGGGTCTCCTACGAGCAGTACTTC
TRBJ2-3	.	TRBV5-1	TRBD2	CASSEGASGGTDTQYF	TGCGCCAGCAGCGAAGGGGCTAGCGGCGGCACAGATACGCAGTATTTT
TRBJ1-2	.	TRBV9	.	CASSVGKVPYGYTF	TGTGCCAGCAGCGTAGGGAAGGTGCCTTATGGCTACACCTTC
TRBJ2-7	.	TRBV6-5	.	CASSYIMGGASYEQYF	TGTGCCAGCAGTTATATCATGGGGGGCGCATCCTACGAGCAGTACTTC
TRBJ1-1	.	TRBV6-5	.	CASSYISGRRGTEAFF	TGTGCCAGCAGTTACATATCAGGGCGGAGGGGCACTGAAGCTTTCTTT
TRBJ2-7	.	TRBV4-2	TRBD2	CASSQSGGAQYEQYF	TGTGCCAGCAGCCAAAGCGGGGGGGCCCAGTACGAGCAGTACTTC
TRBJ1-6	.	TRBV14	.	CASSRRDGSSYNSPLHF	TGTGCCAGCAGCCGACGGGACGGGAGCTCCTATAATTCACCCCTCCACTTT
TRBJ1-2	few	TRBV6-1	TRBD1	CAIGQGAWYGYTF	TGTGCCATCGGACAGGGGGCCTGGTATGGCTACACCTTC
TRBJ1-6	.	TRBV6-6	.	CASSPGRANSPLHF	TGTGCCAGCAGTCCGGGACGGGCCAATTCACCCCTCCACTTT
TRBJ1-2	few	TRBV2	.	CASSEFWGGYTF	TGTGCCAGCAGTGAGTTTTGGGGTGGCTACACCTTC
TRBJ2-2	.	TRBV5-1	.	CASSSQGTGTGELFF	TGCGCCAGCAGCTCACAGGGAACAGGGACCGGGGAGCTGTTTTTT
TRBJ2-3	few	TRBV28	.	CASNGVRNTDTQYF	TGTGCCAGCAACGGGGTTCGTAACACAGATACGCAGTATTTT
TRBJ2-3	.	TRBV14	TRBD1	CASSHLSDRVVPDTQYF	TGTGCCAGCAGCCACCTTTCGGACAGGGTGGTACCAGATACGCAGTATTTT
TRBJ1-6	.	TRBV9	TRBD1	CASSFSGTGDSPLHF	TGTGCCAGCAGCTTCTCCGGGACAGGGGATTCACCCCTCCACTTT
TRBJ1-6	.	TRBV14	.	CASSQEGRARDSPLHF	TGTGCCAGCAGCCAAGAAGGCAGGGCAAGGGATTCACCCCTCCACTTT
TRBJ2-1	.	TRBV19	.	CASSLASSYNEQFF	TGTGCCAGTAGTCTCGCAAGCTCCTACAATGAGCAGTTCTTC
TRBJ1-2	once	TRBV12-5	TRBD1	CASTRDRGGGYTF	TGTGCTAGTACCCGGGACAGGGGGGGAGGCTACACCTTC
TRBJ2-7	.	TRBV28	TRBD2	CASSLLAGGNYEQYF	TGTGCCAGCAGTTTATTAGCGGGGGGTAACTACGAGCAGTACTTC
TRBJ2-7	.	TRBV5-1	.	CASSRTASSYEQYF	TGCGCCAGCAGCCGGACAGCCAGCTCCTACGAGCAGTACTTC
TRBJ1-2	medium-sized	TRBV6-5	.	CASRQGNYGYTF	TGTGCCAGCAGACAGGGTAACTATGGCTACACCTTC
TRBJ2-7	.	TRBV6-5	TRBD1	CASSWGGQGAGEQYF	TGTGCCAGCAGTTGGGGGGGACAGGGGGCCGGAGAGCAGTACTTC
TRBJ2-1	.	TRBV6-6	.	CASTKGTLTYNEQFF	TGTGCCAGCACCAAGGGGACTTTAACCTACAATGAGCAGTTCTTC
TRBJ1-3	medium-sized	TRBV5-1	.	CASSLEPANTIYF	TGCGCCAGCAGCTTGGAGCCCGCGAACACCATATATTTT
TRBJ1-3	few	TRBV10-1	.	CASSEGSLSGNTIYF	TGCGCCAGCAGTGAAGGAAGCCTCTCTGGAAACACCATATATTTT
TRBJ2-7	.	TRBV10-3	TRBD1	CAISPDRGRSYEQYF	TGTGCCATCAGCCCCGACAGGGGAAGGTCCTACGAGCAGTACTTC
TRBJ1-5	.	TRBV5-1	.	CASSLVGPETPQHF	TGCGCCAGCAGCTTGGTGGGACCCGAGACGCCCCAGCATTTT
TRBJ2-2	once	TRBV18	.	CASSPRDGALSGELFF	TGTGCCAGCTCACCGAGGGACGGAGCTCTGTCCGGGGAGCTGTTTTTT